A single T cell receptor (beta chain) is shown here with its context. Using immunoSEQ multiplex PCR, the repertoire was profiled, and TCRdb retains in-frame clones only, with some absent. The sample includes 90,000 to 100,000 clones, approximately 90% seen only once; the top ten take 18%. This sample stems from a study of blood T cell repertoires in COVID-19. CDR1 is SGHRS, CDR2 YFSETQ, per germline. Trimming took 3 bases from V and 4 from J; bases not matched to a gene: 6. This CDR3 is 14 amino acids long. This chain links TRBV5-1 with TRBJ1-2, with TRBD1 matching over 7 bases. Sequenced sample: peripheral blood. This TCR was sampled from a woman in her sixties or seventies with COVID-19, enrolled during active disease. This chain's CDR3 is CASSSIGDSYGYTF. CDR3 DNA sequence: TGCGCCAGCAGCTCCATCGGGGACAGCTATGGCTACACCTTC.